Below are 25 T cell receptor beta chains sequenced from a single sample in a study of shared clonotypes between healthy human individuals. Profiled with immunoSEQ multiplex PCR; TCRdb holds only in-frame clones, not every one. The sample gives about 2.4 million clones, 80% to 95% of which show up once; 0.36% is in the top ten. Material: naive CD4+ T cells from PBMCs. Sample subset: CD45RA+ positively selected. These receptors all come from a young man in good health. Some clones in this sample may be carry-over from other donors' samples.

The CDR3 protein is CASSPNTGTYEQYF. Here the CDR3 DNA reads TGTGCCAGCAGCCCGAACACAGGGACCTACGAGCAGTACTTC. This chain uses TRBV9 with TRBJ2-7, with D possibly matching TRBD1 (6 bases). Germline V lookup: CDR1 SGDLS, CDR2 YYNGEE. The V gene lost 4 bases and the J gene lost 2 bases, with 13 bases spanning the gap. This CDR3 has 14 residues.

The chain has TRBV28 and TRBJ2-5, with 7 bases fitting TRBD2. Per germline, CDR1 MDHEN and CDR2 SYDVKM. Trimming removed 3 bases from V and 4 bases from J; junction bases left unmatched: 8. The CDR3 totals 15 residues. In DNA, the CDR3 is TGTGCCAGCAGTTTGATGGGGGAGGGCGGAGAGACCCAGTACTTC. It specifies CASSLMGEGGETQYF.

This clone was seen only once. V is TRBV5-6 and J is TRBJ1-1, with D unresolved. The CDR3 sequence is 16 residues long. V gave up 3 bases and J gave up 1 base, with 16 bases separating them. In germline, CDR1 is SGHDT, CDR2 YYEEEE. The DNA of the CDR3 is TGTGCCAGCAGCTCTATCCGATTATACGGGAACACTGAAGCTTTCTTT. Translated: CASSSIRLYGNTEAFF. The full variable domain, in which reference TRBV5-6 and TRBJ1-1 provide the parts outside the CDR3, is DAGVTQSPTHLIKTRGQQVTLRCSPKSGHDTVSWYQQALGQGPQFIFQYYEEEERQRGNFPDRFSGHQFPNYSSELNVNALLLGDSALYLCASSSIRLYGNTEAFFGQGTRLTVV.

This clone was picked up one time. The rearrangement joins TRBV11-2 to TRBJ2-1, with 9 positions matching TRBD2. Per the germline V gene, CDR1 is SGHAT and CDR2 is FQNNGV. V shed 2 bases, J shed 9 bases, and the junction held 8 bases outside the gene matches. The CDR3 consists of 15 residues. CDR3 in amino acids: CASSLYSGSPPEQFF. The CDR3 nucleotides read TGTGCCAGCAGCTTATATAGCGGGAGTCCACCTGAGCAGTTCTTC.

As concerns this clone: In the same sample, other DNA sequences code for this CDR3. The chain uses TRBV7-3 and TRBJ1-1; D may be TRBD1 (6 bases). The CDR3 extends over 13 amino acids. V was cut by 4 bases and J by 2 bases, with 8 bases left in between. Germline V gene sequence: CDR1 SGHTA, CDR2 FQGTGA. The CDR3 nucleotides read TGTGCCAGCAGCTCGGACAGAAACACTGAAGCTTTCTTT. Amino acids: CASSSDRNTEAFF. Using reference TRBV7-3 and TRBJ1-1 for the parts outside the CDR3, the full variable domain is GAGVSQTPSNKVTEKGKYVELRCDPISGHTALYWYRQSLGQGPEFLIYFQGTGAADDSGLPNDRFFAVRPEGSVSTLKIQRTERGDSAVYLCASSSDRNTEAFFGQGTRLTVV.

The chain combines TRBV2 with TRBJ1-1, with D unclear. This CDR3 has 17 amino acids. From germline, CDR1 is SNHLY and CDR2 FYNNEI. Trimming removed 4 bases at V and 0 bases at J, with 18 bases between. Here the CDR3 DNA reads TGTGCCAGCAGTGGACGGTTCGCGGCGGATTTGAACACTGAAGCTTTCTTT. Translating it yields CASSGRFAADLNTEAFF.

The genes are TRBV7-2 and TRBJ2-7, with D unclear. The CDR3 is made up of 14 amino acids. With 5 bases removed from V and 2 bases from J, the gap between germline ends came to 13 bases. Germline CDR1 SGHTA, CDR2 FQGNSA. CDR3 sequence reads: CASSPKSQPYEQYF. In DNA, the CDR3 is TGTGCCAGCAGCCCCAAGTCCCAACCCTACGAGCAGTACTTC.

As to this clone: The sample holds other DNA sequences that translate to the same CDR3. The chain uses TRBV29-1 and TRBJ2-6; no reliable D call. Germline-derived CDR1 and CDR2 are SQVTM and ANQGSEA. Trimming cost V 5 bases and J 4 bases, with 9 bases left between them. This CDR3 region has 13 residues. The CDR3 protein is CSVTVAGANVLTF. CDR3 coding DNA: TGCAGCGTTACGGTAGCCGGGGCCAACGTCCTGACTTTC.

The chain uses TRBV4-1 and TRBJ2-3; TRBD2 agrees at 9 bases. The CDR3 is made up of 16 amino acids. CDR1 and CDR2 (germline): MGHRA, YSYEKL. The junction had 6 bases not matched to a gene; V was cut back by 0 bases and J by 5 bases. The CDR3 loop reads CASSQDLSRGGDTQYF. DNA for the CDR3: TGCGCCAGCAGCCAAGATCTTTCGCGGGGGGGAGATACGCAGTATTTT.

The V call is TRBV5-4, the J call TRBJ1-1, with a weak D call TRBD1 (6 bases). Trimming removed 6 bases from V and 4 bases from J, with 19 bases in between. This CDR3 has 15 amino acids. Germline lookup yields CDR1 SGHNT and CDR2 YYREEE (reference sequence). The CDR3 DNA is TGTGCCAGCATCTTCGGGGGGCAGGAAACCACTGAAGCTTTCTTT. This codes for CASIFGGQETTEAFF.

The V and J genes are TRBV5-1 and TRBJ2-3; 8 nucleotides agree with TRBD1. Germline CDR1 reads SGHRS; CDR2 reads YFSETQ. V trimming: 4 bases; J trimming: 4 bases; junction bases outside the gene matches: 5. There are 14 residues in the CDR3. This CDR3 reads CASSQGTGPDTQYF. CDR3 DNA sequence: TGCGCCAGCAGCCAAGGGACAGGCCCAGATACGCAGTATTTT.

The chain joins TRBV18 to TRBJ2-3; D is possibly TRBD1 (5 bases). V was pared by 4 bases and J by 2 bases, with 10 bases between. Germline V lookup: CDR1 KGHSH, CDR2 LQKENI. The CDR3 covers 14 residues. CDR3: CASSRARATDTQYF. CDR3 DNA: TGTGCCAGCTCACGGGCCAGGGCCACAGATACGCAGTATTTT.

The chain couples TRBV5-4 to TRBJ2-3; 10 nucleotides match TRBD2. The CDR3 covers 16 residues. The V segment lost 4 bases and the J segment 2 bases; nucleotides outside the gene matches: 7. From germline, CDR1 is SGHNT and CDR2 YYREEE (reference sequence). DNA for the CDR3: TGTGCCAGCAGCGCTCCGGGACTAGCGTCCACAGATACGCAGTATTTT. This sequence encodes CASSAPGLASTDTQYF.

With regard to this clone: The sample carries other DNA sequences with the same CDR3. The chain combines TRBV7-3 with TRBJ2-3; the D gene is possibly TRBD2 (6 bases). Trimming shortened V by 1 base and J by 2 bases, and 10 bases separated the two germline ends. Germline V gives CDR1 SGHTA, CDR2 FQGTGA. The CDR3 has 15 amino acids. The CDR3 DNA reads as TGTGCCAGCAGCTTAAGGGGGGTCCTCACAGATACGCAGTATTTT. This sequence encodes CASSLRGVLTDTQYF.

The CDR3 loop is CASSLDGGTARPYEQYF. The CDR3 DNA is TGTGCCAGCAGCTTAGACGGGGGGACGGCTCGACCCTACGAGCAGTACTTC. V gene TRBV7-9 combines with J gene TRBJ2-7; 7 bases match TRBD2. The CDR3 is 17 amino acids. With V trimmed by 1 base and J by 2 bases, 11 bases remained unmatched. Germline V gene sequence: CDR1 SEHNR, CDR2 FQNEAQ (reference sequence).

The chain combines TRBV6-6 with TRBJ2-5; 13 bases fit TRBD2. The ends lost 7 bases at V and 2 bases at J; junction bases unmatched: 7. CDR1 and CDR2 (germline): MNHNY, SVGAGI (reference sequence). This CDR3 comprises 16 residues. Here the CDR3 DNA reads TGTGCCAGCAATCGACTAGCGGGAGGCCGACAAGAGACCCAGTACTTC. This gives the protein CASNRLAGGRQETQYF.

The chain recombines TRBV19 with TRBJ1-4; the D is unclear. CDR1 and CDR2 (germline): LNHDA, SQIVND (reference sequence). The ends were cut back, 3 bases at V and 6 bases at J, with 11 bases in the middle. The CDR3 sequence is 14 residues long. DNA for the CDR3: TGTGCCAGTAGTATGGTGGGCCTAGATGAAAAACTGTTTTTT. Its protein product is CASSMVGLDEKLFF. Together with reference TRBV19 and TRBJ1-4, the CDR3 gives the full variable domain: DGGITQSPKYLFRKEGQNVTLSCEQNLNHDAMYWYRQDPGQGLRLIYYSQIVNDFQKGDIAEGYSVSREKKESFPLTVTSAQKNPTAFYLCASSMVGLDEKLFFGSGTQLSVL.

This clone was counted a single time. V and J are TRBV6-1 and TRBJ1-1; D is undetermined. CDR3 length: 12 residues. Trimming took 5 bases from V and 7 from J, leaving 11 bases between them. Looked up from germline, CDR1 is MNHNS and CDR2 is SASEGT. The CDR3, as DNA: TGTGCCAGCAGTCCTCCGGGAGATGAAGCTTTCTTT. Its protein product is CASSPPGDEAFF.

The chain joins TRBV5-6 to TRBJ2-2; D call uncertain. The CDR3 runs 13 residues. Trimming removed 2 bases from V and 6 bases from J, with 8 bases in between. Germline V gene data show CDR1 as SGHDT and CDR2 as YYEEEE. The CDR3 bases are TGTGCCAGCAGCTTCGGGCAGGCCGGGGAGCTGTTTTTT. It encodes CASSFGQAGELFF.

The sample holds one count of this clone. V gene TRBV5-1 combines with J gene TRBJ2-5, with D possibly TRBD1 on 5 matching bases. Germline CDR1 SGHRS, CDR2 YFSETQ. The CDR3 runs to 14 residues. Trimming removed 5 bases from V and 3 bases from J, with 14 bases in between. The CDR3 coding sequence is TGCGCCAGCAGGCGACAGCCAACAGAAGAGACCCAGTACTTC. Its protein product is CASRRQPTEETQYF.

Details on this clone: This specimen includes other DNA sequences encoding the same CDR3. This chain joins TRBV5-1 and TRBJ2-1; 9 nucleotides match TRBD2. Germline trimming cut 0 bases from V and 4 bases from J; bases unmatched to any gene: 2. The CDR3 consists of 15 residues. The germline gives CDR1 SGHRS, CDR2 YFSETQ. CDR3 in DNA: TGCGCCAGCAGCTTGGTGCTAGCGGGATACAATGAGCAGTTCTTC. Protein product: CASSLVLAGYNEQFF.

This clone appeared a single time. The chain recombines TRBV14 with TRBJ2-7; 11 nucleotides agree with TRBD2. From germline, CDR1 is SGHDN and CDR2 FVKESK. This CDR3 is 15 amino acids long. V lost 4 bases to trimming and J lost 3 bases; unmatched junction nucleotides: 5. The CDR3 loop reads CASSRSTSGNYEQYF. CDR3 DNA sequence: TGTGCCAGCAGCCGCTCGACTAGCGGGAACTACGAGCAGTACTTC.

V usage is TRBV6-4 and J usage is TRBJ2-3, with 13 nucleotides matching TRBD2. V lost 7 bases and J lost 8; bases outside the gene matches: 9. This CDR3 has 15 amino acids. Germline CDR1 is MRHNA and CDR2 is SNTAGT. The CDR3, as DNA: TGTGCCAGCATGGGACTAGCGGGAAAAATGAGTACGCAGTATTTT. Translating gives CASMGLAGKMSTQYF.

The genes are TRBV25-1 and TRBJ2-1; D gene unclear. Germline V gene data show CDR1 as MGHDK and CDR2 as SYGVNS. Trimming took off 3 bases at V and 4 bases at J, with 13 bases between the two ends. The CDR3 consists of 15 residues. The CDR3 protein is CASSEVASKYNEQFF. CDR3 sequence (DNA): TGTGCCAGCAGTGAGGTGGCATCCAAATACAATGAGCAGTTCTTC.

The chain employs TRBV6-4 and TRBJ2-5; a possible D gene is TRBD1 (6 bases). This CDR3 spans 16 amino acids. V lost 8 bases, J lost 1 base, and 20 bases lay in between. CDR1 and CDR2 (germline): MRHNA, SNTAGT. The CDR3 DNA reads as TGTGCCAGCGGCTCAGGGGTGGGGTGTTGCCAAGAGACCCAGTACTTC. This codes for CASGSGVGCCQETQYF.